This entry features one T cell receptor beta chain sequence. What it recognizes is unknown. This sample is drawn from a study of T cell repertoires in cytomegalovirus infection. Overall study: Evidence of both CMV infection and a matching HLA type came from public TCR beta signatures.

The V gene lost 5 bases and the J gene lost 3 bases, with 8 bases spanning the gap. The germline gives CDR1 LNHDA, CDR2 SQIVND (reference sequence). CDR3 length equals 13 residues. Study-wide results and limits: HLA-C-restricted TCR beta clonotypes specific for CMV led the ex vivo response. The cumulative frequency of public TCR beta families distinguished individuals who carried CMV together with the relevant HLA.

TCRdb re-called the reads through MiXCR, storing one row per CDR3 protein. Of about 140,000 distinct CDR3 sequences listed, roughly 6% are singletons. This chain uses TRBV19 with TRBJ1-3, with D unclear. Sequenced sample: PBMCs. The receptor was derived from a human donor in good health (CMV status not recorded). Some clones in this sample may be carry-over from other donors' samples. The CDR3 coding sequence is TGTGCCAGTAGTGACAATCTTGGAAACACCATATATTTT. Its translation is CASSDNLGNTIYF.